These 4 T cell receptor beta chains were all obtained from the same sample, sequenced in a study of PD-L1 blockade in urothelial cancer. This table comes from immunoSEQ multiplex PCR, and its TCRdb copy is limited to in-frame clones, with some not included. The table has 85,000 to 95,000 clones, around 89% seen once; the top ten hold 0.97%. Time point specified: pretreatment peripheral blood. The input for sequencing was PBMCs, taken around atezolizumab (anti-PD-L1) treatment. Source of these receptors: a woman aged 80 or over with urothelial cancer.

The rearrangement joins TRBV19 to TRBJ2-1, with D perhaps TRBD2 (5 bases). With 4 bases removed from V and 12 bases from J, the gap between germline ends came to 10 bases. Looked up from germline, CDR1 is LNHDA and CDR2 is SQIVND (reference sequence). The CDR3 length is 11 residues. The CDR3 region has the DNA TGTGCCAGTAGTACACGCGGACTGCAGTTCTTC. Residues: CASSTRGLQFF.

The V call is TRBV5-1, the J call TRBJ1-4; maybe TRBD1 (5 bases). There are 15 residues in the CDR3. Deletions cut 5 bases from V and 3 bases from J, with 14 bases between. CDR1 and CDR2 (germline): SGHRS, YFSETQ. The CDR3 sequence: CASSFTGAPNEKLFF. The CDR3 DNA is TGCGCCAGCAGTTTTACAGGAGCACCTAATGAAAAACTGTTTTTT.

V usage is TRBV5-1 and J usage is TRBJ2-3; D call uncertain. V dropped 4 bases and J dropped 6 bases, with 6 bases sitting between them. CDR3 length equals 11 residues. Germline loops: CDR1 SGHRS, CDR2 YFSETQ. The CDR3 here is CASSPGDTQYF. The CDR3, as DNA: TGCGCCAGCAGCCCCGGGGATACGCAGTATTTT.

This clone showed up just once. V usage is TRBV10-1 and J usage is TRBJ2-2; tentatively, D is TRBD2 (6 bases). This CDR3 spans 14 amino acids. Germline V gives CDR1 WNHNN, CDR2 SYGVQD (reference sequence). The V and J ends lost 5 bases and 3 bases respectively, with 10 bases between them. The CDR3 reads CASSPGLDTGELFF. CDR3 nucleotides: TGCGCCAGCAGTCCGGGACTCGACACCGGGGAGCTGTTTTTT.